The rows below give T cell receptor beta chains drawn from one sample of a study of T cells in localized non-small cell lung cancer. Using immunoSEQ multiplex PCR, the repertoire was profiled, and TCRdb retains in-frame clones only, with some absent. This repertoire shows under 150,000 clones, 70% to 90% found once; its top ten account for 1.7%. The specimen comprised peripheral blood, sampled before any cancer treatment. These receptors were collected from a female donor aged 60 or older with stage I lung adenocarcinoma. CDR3s include the opening cysteine and the closing phenylalanine or tryptophan. A D gene is named only where the DNA matches it firmly. Not every row has a clone size; where given, it reads once, few, many or a size class.

cdr3_nt: TGTGCCAGCAGCTTAAGGGGGATGGGAGCGGGAGGGAACAATGAGCAGTTCTTC
cdr3_aa: CASSLRGMGAGGNNEQFF
clone_size: -
v_call: TRBV7-3
j_call: TRBJ2-1
d_call: TRBD2

cdr3_nt: TGTGCCAGCAGCCTTGGGCATAGCGGGGGGCCCCAAGAGACCCAGTACTTC
cdr3_aa: CASSLGHSGGPQETQYF
clone_size: -
v_call: TRBV11-2
j_call: TRBJ2-5
d_call: TRBD2

cdr3_nt: TGTGCCAGCAGCTCGATACGGGGGGCAACTAATGAAAAACTGTTTTTT
cdr3_aa: CASSSIRGATNEKLFF
clone_size: -
v_call: TRBV5-4
j_call: TRBJ1-4
d_call: -

cdr3_nt: TGTGCCAGCAGTTACTACGGGAGCTCCTACAATGAGCAGTTCTTC
cdr3_aa: CASSYYGSSYNEQFF
clone_size: few
v_call: TRBV6-6
j_call: TRBJ2-1
d_call: -

cdr3_nt: TGTGCCAGCAGTTACCCCCCCGGGACCTTTGGGGATGAGCAGTTCTTC
cdr3_aa: CASSYPPGTFGDEQFF
clone_size: -
v_call: TRBV6-6
j_call: TRBJ2-1
d_call: -

cdr3_nt: TGTGCCAGCAGCCTGACATTCGCGCAGGGCTACACCTTC
cdr3_aa: CASSLTFAQGYTF
clone_size: -
v_call: TRBV7-8
j_call: TRBJ1-2
d_call: -

cdr3_nt: TGTGCCAGCAGCTTAGCGGGATCTTCTTACGAGCAGTACTTC
cdr3_aa: CASSLAGSSYEQYF
clone_size: -
v_call: TRBV11-2
j_call: TRBJ2-7
d_call: -

cdr3_nt: TGTGCCAGCAGCCCGGCCGGGGTAGAGACCCAGTACTTC
cdr3_aa: CASSPAGVETQYF
clone_size: -
v_call: TRBV7-8
j_call: TRBJ2-5
d_call: -

cdr3_nt: TGTGCCAGCAGTGATCGAAAGGGGGGCAAGTATGGCTACACCTTC
cdr3_aa: CASSDRKGGKYGYTF
clone_size: -
v_call: TRBV6-4
j_call: TRBJ1-2
d_call: -

cdr3_nt: TGTGCCAGTAGTATCCCCGAGACAGGGTATCAGCCCCAGCATTTT
cdr3_aa: CASSIPETGYQPQHF
clone_size: -
v_call: TRBV19
j_call: TRBJ1-5
d_call: TRBD1

cdr3_nt: TGCGCCAGCAGCCTAGGGACCAGATACGAGCAGTACTTC
cdr3_aa: CASSLGTRYEQYF
clone_size: -
v_call: TRBV5-1
j_call: TRBJ2-7
d_call: -

cdr3_nt: TGTGCCAGCAGTGACTCGGGCACCGGGGAGCTGTTTTTT
cdr3_aa: CASSDSGTGELFF
clone_size: -
v_call: TRBV6-5
j_call: TRBJ2-2
d_call: -

cdr3_nt: TGTGCCAGCAGCTTCAAGGGAGGCTACGAGCAGTACTTC
cdr3_aa: CASSFKGGYEQYF
clone_size: -
v_call: TRBV5-4
j_call: TRBJ2-7
d_call: -

cdr3_nt: TGCGCCAGCAGCTTAGGGGGAGACCCAACCTACAATGAGCAGTTCTTC
cdr3_aa: CASSLGGDPTYNEQFF
clone_size: -
v_call: TRBV5-1
j_call: TRBJ2-1
d_call: -

cdr3_nt: TGTGCTAGTGGTTTGGGCAACCGGCTTGAGGCCCAGTACTTC
cdr3_aa: CASGLGNRLEAQYF
clone_size: -
v_call: TRBV12-5
j_call: TRBJ2-5
d_call: -

cdr3_nt: TGCGCCAGCAGCTTGGAGTCGGAGGGAGGAGATGAGCAGTTCTTC
cdr3_aa: CASSLESEGGDEQFF
clone_size: -
v_call: TRBV5-1
j_call: TRBJ2-1
d_call: -

cdr3_nt: TGTGCCAGCAGTTGGGACCAAAGCTCCTACAATGAGCAGTTCTTC
cdr3_aa: CASSWDQSSYNEQFF
clone_size: -
v_call: TRBV7-2
j_call: TRBJ2-1
d_call: -

cdr3_nt: TGCGCCAGCAGCCAGACCGGGCCCGCGACCACCACAGATACGCAGTATTTT
cdr3_aa: CASSQTGPATTTDTQYF
clone_size: -
v_call: TRBV4-1
j_call: TRBJ2-3
d_call: -

cdr3_nt: TGTGCCAGCAGCTGGGCAGGGAGGAACACTGAAGCTTTCTTT
cdr3_aa: CASSWAGRNTEAFF
clone_size: -
v_call: TRBV28
j_call: TRBJ1-1
d_call: -

cdr3_nt: TGTGCCAGCATGCGTCAGCGGGAAAAACTGTTTTTT
cdr3_aa: CASMRQREKLFF
clone_size: -
v_call: TRBV28
j_call: TRBJ1-4
d_call: -

cdr3_nt: TGTGCCAGAAGCAACAGGGGGCTCTCCTTGGCTGTACTGTTTTTT
cdr3_aa: CARSNRGLSLAVLFF
clone_size: -
v_call: TRBV5-3
j_call: TRBJ1-4
d_call: TRBD1

cdr3_nt: TGTGCCAGCAGCTTACAGGGAATAAGCAATCAGCCCCAGCATTTT
cdr3_aa: CASSLQGISNQPQHF
clone_size: -
v_call: TRBV5-4
j_call: TRBJ1-5
d_call: -

cdr3_nt: TGTGCCAGCAGTTACTCGTTTCCGGGGCTGAACACTGAAGCTTTCTTT
cdr3_aa: CASSYSFPGLNTEAFF
clone_size: -
v_call: TRBV6-5
j_call: TRBJ1-1
d_call: -

cdr3_nt: TGTGCCAGCACCCGGGTACTAGCGGGAGTAGTCGGGGAGCTGTTTTTT
cdr3_aa: CASTRVLAGVVGELFF
clone_size: -
v_call: TRBV5-6
j_call: TRBJ2-2
d_call: TRBD2

cdr3_nt: TGTGCCAGCAGCCTGACCGTGGCCTACAATGAGCAGTTCTTC
cdr3_aa: CASSLTVAYNEQFF
clone_size: -
v_call: TRBV7-9
j_call: TRBJ2-1
d_call: -

cdr3_nt: TGCGCCAGCGGTACCCCCCGCGGGAGAAGGTCCTACAATGAGCAGTTCTTC
cdr3_aa: CASGTPRGRRSYNEQFF
clone_size: -
v_call: TRBV4-1
j_call: TRBJ2-1
d_call: TRBD2

cdr3_nt: TGTGCCAGCAGCCAAGACCCAATTGTGGAGACCCAGTACTTC
cdr3_aa: CASSQDPIVETQYF
clone_size: few
v_call: TRBV6-6
j_call: TRBJ2-5
d_call: -

cdr3_nt: TGTGCCAGCAGCGCCGGGGGGGCTTACAATGAGCAGTTCTTC
cdr3_aa: CASSAGGAYNEQFF
clone_size: -
v_call: TRBV5-4
j_call: TRBJ2-1
d_call: TRBD2

cdr3_nt: TGTGCCAGCAGCCACGAGGGGTCTAACTATGGCTACACCTTC
cdr3_aa: CASSHEGSNYGYTF
clone_size: -
v_call: TRBV11-2
j_call: TRBJ1-2
d_call: -

cdr3_nt: TGTGCCAGTAGCCTCCGGGACAGGGAACGCGGCTACACCTTC
cdr3_aa: CASSLRDRERGYTF
clone_size: -
v_call: TRBV19
j_call: TRBJ1-2
d_call: TRBD1

cdr3_nt: TGCGCCAGCGCCAAGTCAGGGTTCGAGACCCAGTACTTC
cdr3_aa: CASAKSGFETQYF
clone_size: -
v_call: TRBV10-1
j_call: TRBJ2-5
d_call: -

cdr3_nt: TGTGCCAGCAGTGAAGCGGTGGGGATAGCGGGGACGAAAGAGACCCAGTACTTC
cdr3_aa: CASSEAVGIAGTKETQYF
clone_size: -
v_call: TRBV2
j_call: TRBJ2-5
d_call: TRBD2

cdr3_nt: TGCGCCAGCAGCCAATCAAGTGGGACTAGCTCCCCAGATACGCAGTATTTT
cdr3_aa: CASSQSSGTSSPDTQYF
clone_size: -
v_call: TRBV4-1
j_call: TRBJ2-3
d_call: TRBD2

cdr3_nt: TGTGCCAGCAGACGCTCAATATTGCGGGAGGGCCCAAAGACCCAGTACTTC
cdr3_aa: CASRRSILREGPKTQYF
clone_size: -
v_call: TRBV27
j_call: TRBJ2-5
d_call: TRBD2

cdr3_nt: TGTGCCAGTAGTTTCGGGGGCGCGATGAATGAGCAGTTCTTC
cdr3_aa: CASSFGGAMNEQFF
clone_size: -
v_call: TRBV19
j_call: TRBJ2-1
d_call: -

cdr3_nt: TGCGCCAGCAGCCAAGTGGCGGGGGGCATATACAATGAGCAGTTCTTC
cdr3_aa: CASSQVAGGIYNEQFF
clone_size: -
v_call: TRBV4-1
j_call: TRBJ2-1
d_call: TRBD2

cdr3_nt: TGTGCCTGGGATTTTAAACCAGGGGGCGGGTCCTATGGCTACACCTTC
cdr3_aa: CAWDFKPGGGSYGYTF
clone_size: -
v_call: TRBV30
j_call: TRBJ1-2
d_call: TRBD1

cdr3_nt: TGTGCCAGTAGTATTCTAGGGCTGCCCCAGCATTTT
cdr3_aa: CASSILGLPQHF
clone_size: -
v_call: TRBV19
j_call: TRBJ1-5
d_call: -

cdr3_nt: TGCAGCGTTGGGTCGGGGGACACTGAAGCTTTCTTT
cdr3_aa: CSVGSGDTEAFF
clone_size: -
v_call: TRBV29-1
j_call: TRBJ1-1
d_call: -

cdr3_nt: TGTGCCAGCAGTGGCCCCCTTTGGGGCGGAGGCTCCTACAATGAGCAGTTCTTC
cdr3_aa: CASSGPLWGGGSYNEQFF
clone_size: -
v_call: TRBV28
j_call: TRBJ2-1
d_call: -

cdr3_nt: TGTGCCAGCAGAGGGGGGGGAACAGGGGTATCAACTGAAGCTTTCTTT
cdr3_aa: CASRGGGTGVSTEAFF
clone_size: -
v_call: TRBV28
j_call: TRBJ1-1
d_call: TRBD1

cdr3_nt: TGTGCCAGCAGCTTCGACGGGAGGGTTCCAGATACGCAGTATTTT
cdr3_aa: CASSFDGRVPDTQYF
clone_size: -
v_call: TRBV7-8
j_call: TRBJ2-3
d_call: TRBD2

cdr3_nt: TGTGCCAGCAGGTCTAGGGGATTTCAAGAGACCCAGTACTTC
cdr3_aa: CASRSRGFQETQYF
clone_size: once
v_call: TRBV5-5
j_call: TRBJ2-5
d_call: -

cdr3_nt: TGTGCCTGGAGTGCCCGGGGCGCTGGGGCCAACGTCCTGACTTTC
cdr3_aa: CAWSARGAGANVLTF
clone_size: -
v_call: TRBV30
j_call: TRBJ2-6
d_call: -

cdr3_nt: TGTGCCAGCAGTTACTCTTCCGGGACAGGTGTAAGCTACACCTTC
cdr3_aa: CASSYSSGTGVSYTF
clone_size: -
v_call: TRBV6-5
j_call: TRBJ1-2
d_call: TRBD1

cdr3_nt: TGTGCCAGCAGCGAGGGACAGGGACACTATGGCTACACCTTC
cdr3_aa: CASSEGQGHYGYTF
clone_size: -
v_call: TRBV9
j_call: TRBJ1-2
d_call: TRBD1

cdr3_nt: TGTGCCAGCAGCCCGTGGTCCGATAGCAATCAGCCCCAGCATTTT
cdr3_aa: CASSPWSDSNQPQHF
clone_size: -
v_call: TRBV7-2
j_call: TRBJ1-5
d_call: -

cdr3_nt: TGTGCCAGTAGTGTACAGGGCGAGACTGAAGCTTTCTTT
cdr3_aa: CASSVQGETEAFF
clone_size: few
v_call: TRBV19
j_call: TRBJ1-1
d_call: -

cdr3_nt: TGTGCCACCGGGGGGGGCCAATACGAGCAGTACTTC
cdr3_aa: CATGGGQYEQYF
clone_size: -
v_call: TRBV10-3
j_call: TRBJ2-7
d_call: TRBD2

cdr3_nt: TGTGCCACCAGCAGGGGTCGGGGCGATGGAGGGTTCAATGAGCAGTTCTTC
cdr3_aa: CATSRGRGDGGFNEQFF
clone_size: -
v_call: TRBV15
j_call: TRBJ2-1
d_call: -

cdr3_nt: TGTGCCTGGAGTGGGCAGGGGCGTCTGTCCGGGGAGCTGTTTTTT
cdr3_aa: CAWSGQGRLSGELFF
clone_size: -
v_call: TRBV30
j_call: TRBJ2-2
d_call: -